A selection of T cell receptor beta chains follows, all from one sample in a study of blood T cell repertoires in COVID-19. Sequencing was performed with immunoSEQ multiplex PCR; in TCRdb, only in-frame clones are kept and a portion is missing. The table includes tens of thousands of clones, approximately 89% detected once. The sample was peripheral blood. The receptors shown here come from a man over 45 with active COVID-19. CDR3s include the opening cysteine and the closing phenylalanine or tryptophan. The D gene is left open where the match is weak.

V gene	D gene	J gene	CDR3 protein	CDR3 DNA
TRBV21-1	NA	TRBJ2-1	CASSITGRDEQFF	TGTGCCAGCAGCATAACCGGGAGGGATGAGCAGTTCTTC
TRBV2	TRBD1	TRBJ2-3	CASSGQGANTDTQYF	TGTGCCAGCAGTGGACAGGGGGCAAACACAGATACGCAGTATTTT
TRBV2	TRBD1	TRBJ2-6	CASSLGTGRSGANVLTF	TGTGCCAGCAGCTTGGGGACAGGGCGCTCTGGGGCCAACGTCCTGACTTTC
TRBV10-2	NA	TRBJ2-2	CASSGNSSNTGELFF	TGCGCCAGCAGTGGGAACAGTTCGAACACCGGGGAGCTGTTTTTT
TRBV14	NA	TRBJ2-3	CASSQEARTDTQYF	TGTGCCAGCAGCCAAGAGGCCCGCACAGATACGCAGTATTTT
TRBV6-6	NA	TRBJ1-4	CASSYSEGPNEKLFF	TGTGCCAGCAGTTACTCGGAGGGCCCTAATGAAAAACTGTTTTTT
TRBV29-1	TRBD1	TRBJ1-2	CSDQGAPYGYTF	TGCAGCGATCAGGGGGCCCCCTATGGCTACACCTTC
TRBV28	TRBD1	TRBJ1-1	CASRTGGKTEAFF	TGTGCCAGCAGAACAGGGGGCAAAACTGAAGCTTTCTTT
TRBV5-1	NA	TRBJ2-5	CASSSTGEETQYF	TGCGCCAGCAGCTCGACAGGAGAAGAGACCCAGTACTTC
TRBV5-1	NA	TRBJ2-2	CASSWGSAGGELFF	TGCGCCAGCAGCTGGGGCTCGGCTGGCGGGGAGCTGTTTTTT
TRBV5-4	NA	TRBJ1-1	CASNPAGGPTEAFF	TGTGCCAGCAACCCGGCGGGGGGGCCCACTGAAGCTTTCTTT
TRBV9	NA	TRBJ1-5	CASSVEGGAGRPQHF	TGTGCCAGCAGCGTAGAGGGGGGGGCGGGACGGCCCCAGCATTTT
TRBV18	NA	TRBJ2-3	CASSLGRVEDTQYF	TGTGCCAGCTCACTAGGCAGGGTGGAAGATACGCAGTATTTT
TRBV29-1	TRBD1	TRBJ2-4	CSVEGQGSRGNIQYF	TGCAGCGTTGAGGGACAGGGGTCGCGGGGGAACATTCAGTACTTC
TRBV7-9	NA	TRBJ2-7	CASSPTLRGNEQYF	TGTGCCAGCAGCCCCACTCTTCGGGGGAACGAGCAGTACTTC
TRBV7-9	NA	TRBJ1-1	CASSWGSGGRGQTEAFF	TGTGCCAGCAGCTGGGGCTCCGGGGGGCGCGGGCAAACTGAAGCTTTCTTT
TRBV7-2	NA	TRBJ1-2	CASSSPGYGYTF	TGTGCCAGCAGCTCCCCAGGGTATGGCTACACCTTC
TRBV5-4	TRBD2	TRBJ2-3	CASSLGLAGGDTQYF	TGTGCCAGCAGCTTGGGACTAGCGGGAGGGGATACGCAGTATTTT
TRBV19	NA	TRBJ1-5	CASTPGDTQGQPQHF	TGTGCCAGTACCCCCGGGGACACACAGGGCCAGCCCCAGCATTTT
TRBV18	TRBD1	TRBJ2-1	CASSPAGGSRDEQFF	TGTGCCAGCTCACCGGCAGGGGGAAGTAGAGATGAGCAGTTCTTC
TRBV2	TRBD2	TRBJ2-3	CASSTQGLAPTDTQYF	TGTGCCAGCAGCACCCAGGGACTAGCGCCCACAGATACGCAGTATTTT
TRBV28	NA	TRBJ1-6	CASSLESLSAAPLHF	TGTGCCAGCAGTTTAGAAAGCCTTTCGGCGGCACCCCTCCACTTT
TRBV28	NA	TRBJ1-3	CASSSGSPGNTIYF	TGTGCCAGCAGTTCGGGATCTCCGGGAAACACCATATATTTT
TRBV6-1	NA	TRBJ1-1	CASSAISQGPNTEAFF	TGTGCCAGCAGTGCAATTAGTCAGGGCCCGAACACTGAAGCTTTCTTT
TRBV27	TRBD1	TRBJ2-2	CASSPQGARSGELFF	TGTGCCAGCAGTCCGCAGGGGGCTCGGAGCGGGGAGCTGTTTTTT
TRBV27	NA	TRBJ1-2	CASSLQGYGYTF	TGTGCCAGCAGTTTACAGGGCTATGGCTACACCTTC
TRBV4-1	TRBD2	TRBJ2-7	CASSQALRTSGPYEQYF	TGCGCCAGCAGCCAAGCCCTTCGGACTAGCGGCCCCTACGAGCAGTACTTC
TRBV5-4	TRBD2	TRBJ2-7	CASKLRPGEGEQYF	TGTGCCAGCAAGCTGCGGCCCGGGGAGGGCGAGCAGTACTTC
TRBV7-2	NA	TRBJ1-6	CASSLGQGGSPLHF	TGTGCCAGCAGCTTAGGCCAGGGAGGTTCACCCCTCCACTTT
TRBV28	TRBD1	TRBJ1-1	CASSPQGFEAFF	TGTGCCAGCAGTCCACAGGGGTTTGAAGCTTTCTTT
TRBV6-5	NA	TRBJ1-2	CASSYAGIGYTF	TGTGCCAGCAGTTACGCGGGGATCGGCTACACCTTC
TRBV18	NA	TRBJ2-2	CASSSIQGSGELFF	TGTGCCAGCTCATCCATTCAGGGGAGCGGGGAGCTGTTTTTT